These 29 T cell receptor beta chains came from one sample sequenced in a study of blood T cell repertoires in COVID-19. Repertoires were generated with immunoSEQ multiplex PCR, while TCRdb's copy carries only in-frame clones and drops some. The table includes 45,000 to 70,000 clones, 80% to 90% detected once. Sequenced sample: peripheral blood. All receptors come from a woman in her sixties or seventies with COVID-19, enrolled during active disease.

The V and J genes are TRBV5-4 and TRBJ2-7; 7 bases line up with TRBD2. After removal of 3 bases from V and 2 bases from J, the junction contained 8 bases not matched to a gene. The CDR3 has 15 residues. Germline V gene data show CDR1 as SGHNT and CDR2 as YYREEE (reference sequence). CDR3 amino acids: CASSSIRSGAYEQYF. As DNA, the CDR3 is TGTGCCAGCAGCTCTATCCGGAGCGGGGCCTACGAGCAGTACTTC.

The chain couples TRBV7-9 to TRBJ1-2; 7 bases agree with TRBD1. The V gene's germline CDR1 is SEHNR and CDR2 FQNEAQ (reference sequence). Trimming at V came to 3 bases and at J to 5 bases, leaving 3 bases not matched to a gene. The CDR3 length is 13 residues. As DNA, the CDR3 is TGTGCCAGCAGCTTGACAGGGACTTATGGCTACACCTTC. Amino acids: CASSLTGTYGYTF.

CDR3 nucleotide sequence: TGTGCCAGCTCATTACAGGGGGTGACAGATACGCAGTATTTT. Its translation is CASSLQGVTDTQYF. This chain connects TRBV18 to TRBJ2-3; 8 nucleotides agree with TRBD1. CDR3 length: 14 amino acids. Germline CDR1 and CDR2: KGHSH and LQKENI. J gave up 3 bases and V 5 bases, and 4 bases lay outside the gene matches.

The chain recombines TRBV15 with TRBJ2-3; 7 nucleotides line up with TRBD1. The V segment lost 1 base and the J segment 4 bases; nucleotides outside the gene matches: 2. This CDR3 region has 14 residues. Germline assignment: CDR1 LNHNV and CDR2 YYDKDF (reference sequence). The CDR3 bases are TGTGCCACCAGCAGAGTCCAGGGGGCAGATACGCAGTATTTT. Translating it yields CATSRVQGADTQYF. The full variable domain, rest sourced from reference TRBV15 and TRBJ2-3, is DAMVIQNPRYQVTQFGKPVTLSCSQTLNHNVMYWYQQKSSQAPKLLFHYYDKDFNNEADTPDNFQSRRPNTSFCFLDIRSPGLGDTAMYLCATSRVQGADTQYFGPGTRLTVL.

This CDR3 is CASSRGLAGEFYNEQFF. For the CDR3, the DNA is TGTGCCAGCAGCCGAGGACTAGCGGGAGAATTCTACAATGAGCAGTTCTTC. J is TRBJ2-1 and V is TRBV4-2; 13 bases are a match to TRBD2. Trimming took 4 bases from V and 3 from J; bases not matched to a gene: 6. The CDR3 consists of 17 residues. Germline-derived CDR1 and CDR2 are LGHNA and YNFKEQ.

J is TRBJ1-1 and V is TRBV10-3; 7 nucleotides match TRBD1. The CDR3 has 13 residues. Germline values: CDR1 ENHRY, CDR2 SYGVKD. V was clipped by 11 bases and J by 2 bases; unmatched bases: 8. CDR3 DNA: TGTGCCTGCCAGGGGGTAGGAAACACTGAAGCTTTCTTT. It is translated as CACQGVGNTEAFF.

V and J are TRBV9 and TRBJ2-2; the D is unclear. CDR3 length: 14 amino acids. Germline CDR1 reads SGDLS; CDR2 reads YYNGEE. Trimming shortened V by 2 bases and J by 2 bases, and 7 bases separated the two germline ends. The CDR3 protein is CASSVRQNTGELFF. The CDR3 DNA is TGTGCCAGCAGCGTGCGTCAAAACACCGGGGAGCTGTTTTTT. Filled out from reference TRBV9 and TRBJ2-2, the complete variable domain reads DSGVTQTPKHLITATGQRVTLRCSPRSGDLSVYWYQQSLDQGLQFLIQYYNGEERAKGNILERFSAQQFPDLHSELNLSSLELGDSALYFCASSVRQNTGELFFGEGSRLTVL.

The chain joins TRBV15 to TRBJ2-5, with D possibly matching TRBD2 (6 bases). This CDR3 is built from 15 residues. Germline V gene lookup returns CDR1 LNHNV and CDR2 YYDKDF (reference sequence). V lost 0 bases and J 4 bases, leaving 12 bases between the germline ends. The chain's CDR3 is CATSRDRGLAETQYF. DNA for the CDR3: TGTGCCACCAGCAGAGATCGGGGACTCGCAGAGACCCAGTACTTC.

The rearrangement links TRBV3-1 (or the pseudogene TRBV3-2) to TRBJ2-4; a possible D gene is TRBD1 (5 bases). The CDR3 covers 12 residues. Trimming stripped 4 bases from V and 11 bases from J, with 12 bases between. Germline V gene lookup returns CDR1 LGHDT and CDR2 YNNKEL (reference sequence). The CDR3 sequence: CASSRGAGVQYF. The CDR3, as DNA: TGTGCCAGCAGCCGGGGCGCTGGCGTTCAGTACTTC.

The CDR3 is CASSLSPGGGSQPQHF. The CDR3 coding sequence is TGTGCCAGCAGTTTATCCCCAGGGGGCGGTAGTCAGCCCCAGCATTTT. The gene calls are TRBV28 and TRBJ1-5, with 8 nucleotides matching TRBD1. The V segment lost 1 base and the J segment 6 bases; nucleotides outside the gene matches: 8. CDR1 is MDHEN, CDR2 SYDVKM, per germline. The CDR3 spans 16 residues.

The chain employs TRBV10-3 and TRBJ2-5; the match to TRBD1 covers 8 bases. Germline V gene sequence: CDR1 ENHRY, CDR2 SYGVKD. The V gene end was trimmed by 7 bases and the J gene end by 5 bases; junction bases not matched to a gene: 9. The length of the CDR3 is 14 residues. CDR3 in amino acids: CAINTPGGGETQYF. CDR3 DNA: TGTGCCATCAATACACCAGGGGGCGGGGAGACCCAGTACTTC.

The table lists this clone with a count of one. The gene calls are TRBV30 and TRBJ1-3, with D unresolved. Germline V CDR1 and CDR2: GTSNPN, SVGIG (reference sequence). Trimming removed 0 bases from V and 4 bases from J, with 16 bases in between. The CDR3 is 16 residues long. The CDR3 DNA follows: TGTGCCTGGAGTGTAGATTTATTGGAGAGCGGAAACACCATATATTTT. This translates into CAWSVDLLESGNTIYF.

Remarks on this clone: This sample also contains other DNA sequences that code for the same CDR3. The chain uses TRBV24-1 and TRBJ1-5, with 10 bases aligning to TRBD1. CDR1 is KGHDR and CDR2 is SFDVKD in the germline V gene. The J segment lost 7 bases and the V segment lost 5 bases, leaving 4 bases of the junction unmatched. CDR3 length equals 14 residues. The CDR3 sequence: CATSGQGAGQPQHF. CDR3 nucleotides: TGTGCCACCAGTGGACAGGGGGCAGGACAGCCCCAGCATTTT.

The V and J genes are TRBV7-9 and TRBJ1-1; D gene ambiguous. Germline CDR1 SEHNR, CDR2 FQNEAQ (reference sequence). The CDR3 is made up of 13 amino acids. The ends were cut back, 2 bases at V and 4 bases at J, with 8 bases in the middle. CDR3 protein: CASSLLTGTEAFF. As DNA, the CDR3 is TGTGCCAGCAGCTTATTGACGGGCACTGAAGCTTTCTTT.

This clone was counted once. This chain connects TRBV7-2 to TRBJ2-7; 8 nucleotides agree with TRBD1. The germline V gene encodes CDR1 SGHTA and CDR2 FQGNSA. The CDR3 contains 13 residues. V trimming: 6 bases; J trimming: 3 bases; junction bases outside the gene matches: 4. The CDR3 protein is CASSYDRGYEQYF. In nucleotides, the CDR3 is TGTGCCAGCAGTTATGACAGGGGCTACGAGCAGTACTTC.

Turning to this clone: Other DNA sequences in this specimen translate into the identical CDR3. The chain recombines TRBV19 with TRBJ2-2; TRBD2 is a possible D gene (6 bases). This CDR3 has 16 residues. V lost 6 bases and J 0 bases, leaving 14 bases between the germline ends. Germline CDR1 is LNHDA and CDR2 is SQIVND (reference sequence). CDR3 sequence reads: CASSTLGTSNTGELFF. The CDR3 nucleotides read TGTGCCAGTAGCACGCTTGGGACTTCGAACACCGGGGAGCTGTTTTTT.

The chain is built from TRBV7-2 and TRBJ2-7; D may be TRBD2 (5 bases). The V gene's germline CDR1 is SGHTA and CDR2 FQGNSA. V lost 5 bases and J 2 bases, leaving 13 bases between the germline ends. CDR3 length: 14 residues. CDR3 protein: CASSLKGLAYEQYF. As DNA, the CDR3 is TGTGCCAGCAGCCTCAAAGGACTGGCCTACGAGCAGTACTTC. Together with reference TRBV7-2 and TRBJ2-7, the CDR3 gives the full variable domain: GAGVSQSPSNKVTEKGKDVELRCDPISGHTALYWYRQSLGQGLEFLIYFQGNSAPDKSGLPSDRFSAERTGGSVSTLTIQRTQQEDSAVYLCASSLKGLAYEQYFGPGTRLTVT.

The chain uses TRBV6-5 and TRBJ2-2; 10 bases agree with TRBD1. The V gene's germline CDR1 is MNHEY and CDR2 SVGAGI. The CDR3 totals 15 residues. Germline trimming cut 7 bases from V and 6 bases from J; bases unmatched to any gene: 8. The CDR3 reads CASKRQGALAGELFF. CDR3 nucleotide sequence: TGTGCCAGCAAGAGACAGGGGGCATTAGCCGGGGAGCTGTTTTTT.

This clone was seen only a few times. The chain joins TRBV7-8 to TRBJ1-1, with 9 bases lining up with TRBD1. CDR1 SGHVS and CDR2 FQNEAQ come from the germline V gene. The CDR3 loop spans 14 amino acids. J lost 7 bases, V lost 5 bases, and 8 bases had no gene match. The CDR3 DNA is TGTGCCAGCAGCGCCCGGGACAGGGCAATTGAAGCTTTCTTT. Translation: CASSARDRAIEAFF.

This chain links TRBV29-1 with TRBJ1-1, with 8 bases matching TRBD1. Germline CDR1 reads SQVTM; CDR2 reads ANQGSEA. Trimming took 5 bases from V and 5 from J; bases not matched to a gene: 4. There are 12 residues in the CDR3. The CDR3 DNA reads TGCAGCGTTATCACAGGGGGTACTGAAGCTTTCTTT. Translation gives CSVITGGTEAFF.

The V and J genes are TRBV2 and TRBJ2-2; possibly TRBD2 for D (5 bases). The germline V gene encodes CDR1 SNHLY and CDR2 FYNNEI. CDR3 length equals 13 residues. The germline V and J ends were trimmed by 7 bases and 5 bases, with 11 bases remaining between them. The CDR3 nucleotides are TGTGCCAGCACCAACGGGGTAACCGGGGAGCTGTTTTTT. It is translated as CASTNGVTGELFF. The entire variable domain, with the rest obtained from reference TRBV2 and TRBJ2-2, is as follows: EPEVTQTPSHQVTQMGQEVILRCVPISNHLYFYWYRQILGQKVEFLVSFYNNEISEKSEIFDDQFSVERPDGSNFTLKIRSTKLEDSAMYFCASTNGVTGELFFGEGSRLTVL.

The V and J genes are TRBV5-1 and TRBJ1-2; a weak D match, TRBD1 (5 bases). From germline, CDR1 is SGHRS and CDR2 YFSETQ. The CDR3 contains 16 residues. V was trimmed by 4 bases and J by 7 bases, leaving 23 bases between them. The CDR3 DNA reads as TGCGCCAGCAGCCAATACGACAGCTACTTTCGCGGTGGCTACACCTTC. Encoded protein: CASSQYDSYFRGGYTF. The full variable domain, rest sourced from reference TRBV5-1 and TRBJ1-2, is KAGVTQTPRYLIKTRGQQVTLSCSPISGHRSVSWYQQTPGQGLQFLFEYFSETQRNKGNFPGRFSGRQFSNSRSEMNVSTLELGDSALYLCASSQYDSYFRGGYTFGSGTRLTVV.

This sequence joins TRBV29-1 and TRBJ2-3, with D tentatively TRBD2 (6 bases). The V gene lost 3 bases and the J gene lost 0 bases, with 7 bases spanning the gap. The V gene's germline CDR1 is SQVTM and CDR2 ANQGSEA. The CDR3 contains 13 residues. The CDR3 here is CSVDSGSTDTQYF. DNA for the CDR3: TGCAGCGTTGACAGCGGGAGCACAGATACGCAGTATTTT.

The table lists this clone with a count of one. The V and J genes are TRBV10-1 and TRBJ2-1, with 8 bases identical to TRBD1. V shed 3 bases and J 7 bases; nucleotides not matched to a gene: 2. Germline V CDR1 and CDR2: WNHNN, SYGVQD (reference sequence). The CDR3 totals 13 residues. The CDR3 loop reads CASSEHRGNEQFF. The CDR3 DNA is TGCGCCAGCAGTGAACACAGGGGGAATGAGCAGTTCTTC.

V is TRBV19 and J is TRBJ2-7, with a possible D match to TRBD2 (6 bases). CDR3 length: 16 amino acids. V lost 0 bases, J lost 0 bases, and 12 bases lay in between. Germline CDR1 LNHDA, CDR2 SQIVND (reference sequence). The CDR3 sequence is CASSIDTGAPSYEQYF. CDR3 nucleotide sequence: TGTGCCAGTAGTATAGACACGGGAGCGCCCTCCTACGAGCAGTACTTC.

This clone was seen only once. The CDR3 reads CSASKAGSTDTQYF. The CDR3 nucleotides are TGCAGTGCTAGTAAGGCGGGGAGCACAGATACGCAGTATTTT. J is TRBJ2-3 and V is TRBV20-1; perhaps TRBD2 as D (6 bases). Germline lookup yields CDR1 DFQATT and CDR2 SNEGSKA (reference sequence). The CDR3 is made up of 14 amino acids. V gave up 3 bases and J gave up 0 bases, with 10 bases separating them.

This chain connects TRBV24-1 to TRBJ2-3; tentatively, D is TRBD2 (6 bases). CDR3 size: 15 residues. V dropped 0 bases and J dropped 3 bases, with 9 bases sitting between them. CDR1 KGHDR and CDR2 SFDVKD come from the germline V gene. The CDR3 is CATSDLPGRTDTQYF. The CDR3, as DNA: TGTGCCACCAGTGATTTGCCAGGGAGGACAGATACGCAGTATTTT.

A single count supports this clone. The CDR3 spells CASSPLLLAGGGGTGELFF. Here the CDR3 DNA reads TGTGCCAGCAGCCCGCTCCTACTAGCGGGAGGCGGGGGCACCGGGGAGCTGTTTTTT. The J gene is TRBJ2-2, the V gene TRBV5-4, with 12 bases matching TRBD2. Germline V lookup: CDR1 SGHNT, CDR2 YYREEE (reference sequence). The CDR3 is 19 residues long. The junction had 14 bases not matched to a gene; V was cut back by 4 bases and J by 4 bases.

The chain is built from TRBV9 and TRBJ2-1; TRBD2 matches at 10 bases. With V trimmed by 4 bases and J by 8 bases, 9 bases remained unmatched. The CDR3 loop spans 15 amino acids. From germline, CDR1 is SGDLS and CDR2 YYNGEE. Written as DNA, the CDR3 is TGTGCCAGCAGCCTCCTAGCGGGAGCTTTGGATGAGCAGTTCTTC. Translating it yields CASSLLAGALDEQFF.